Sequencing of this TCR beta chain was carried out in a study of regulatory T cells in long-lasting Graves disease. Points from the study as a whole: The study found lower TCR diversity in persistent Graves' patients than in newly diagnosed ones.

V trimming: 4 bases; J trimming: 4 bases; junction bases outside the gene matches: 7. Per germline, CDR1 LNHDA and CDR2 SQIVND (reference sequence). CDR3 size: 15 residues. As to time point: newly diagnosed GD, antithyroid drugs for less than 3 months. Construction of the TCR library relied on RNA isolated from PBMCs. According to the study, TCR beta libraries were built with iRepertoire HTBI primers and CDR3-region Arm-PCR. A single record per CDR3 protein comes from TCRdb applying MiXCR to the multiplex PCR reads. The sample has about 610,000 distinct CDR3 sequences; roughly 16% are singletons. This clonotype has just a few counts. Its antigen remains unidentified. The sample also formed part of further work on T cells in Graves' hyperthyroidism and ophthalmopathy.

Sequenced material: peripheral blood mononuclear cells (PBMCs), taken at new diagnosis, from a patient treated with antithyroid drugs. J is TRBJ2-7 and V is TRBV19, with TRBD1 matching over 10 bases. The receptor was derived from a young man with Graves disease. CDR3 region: CASSTPGQGIYEQYF. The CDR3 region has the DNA TGTGCCAGTAGTACACCGGGACAGGGGATTTACGAGCAGTACTTC.